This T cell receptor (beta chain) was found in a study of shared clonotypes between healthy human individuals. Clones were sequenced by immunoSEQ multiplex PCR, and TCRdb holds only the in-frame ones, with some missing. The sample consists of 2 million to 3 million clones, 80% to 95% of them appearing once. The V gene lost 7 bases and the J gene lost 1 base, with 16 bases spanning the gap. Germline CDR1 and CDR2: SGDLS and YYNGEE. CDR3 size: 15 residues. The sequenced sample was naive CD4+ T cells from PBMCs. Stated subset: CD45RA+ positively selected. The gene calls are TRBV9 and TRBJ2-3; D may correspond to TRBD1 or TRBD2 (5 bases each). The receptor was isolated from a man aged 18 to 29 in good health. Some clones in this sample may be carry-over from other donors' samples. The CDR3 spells CASSARGWRTDTQYF. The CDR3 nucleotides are TGTGCCAGCTCCGCTCGGGGCTGGCGCACAGATACGCAGTATTTT.